A selection of T cell receptor beta chains follows, all from one sample in a study of early T cells in non-severe SARS-CoV-2 infection. TCRdb analysed the 5' RACE reads with MiXCR anew, one entry per CDR3 protein. The data contain tens of thousands of distinct CDR3 sequences, more than 9.5% of them singletons. This specimen was whole blood, taken at baseline. All receptors derive from an adult who was a healthcare worker with PCR-confirmed SARS-CoV-2 infection or an uninfected control (not recorded which). Both conserved end residues are part of each CDR3. A D gene is named only where the DNA matches it firmly. Clone size, where shown, is once, few, many, or a class for clones that have expanded.

j_call clone_size d_call v_call cdr3_aa cdr3_nt
TRBJ2-7 . . TRBV7-2 CASSPAVEQYF TGTGCCAGCAGCCCCGCCGTCGAGCAGTACTTC
TRBJ2-2 many TRBD2 TRBV7-7 CASSPGLAGVGGELFF TGTGCTAGCAGCCCTGGACTAGCGGGAGTCGGCGGGGAGCTGTTTTTT
TRBJ2-3 few TRBD1 TRBV7-9 CASSLDSTGVTDTQYF TGTGCCAGCAGCTTAGACTCGACAGGGGTAACAGATACGCAGTATTTT
TRBJ1-6 . . TRBV5-5 CATRIHILGGSPLHF TGTGCCACCAGGATTCACATCCTTGGCGGTTCACCCCTCCACTTT
TRBJ1-4 many . TRBV2 CASSGDDGFGLFF TGTGCCAGCAGTGGGGACGACGGATTCGGGCTGTTTTTT
TRBJ1-5 few . TRBV13 CASSYSLGGIGNQPQHF TGTGCCAGCAGCTATTCATTGGGAGGAATCGGCAATCAGCCCCAGCATTTT
TRBJ2-5 many . TRBV6-6 CASSYVVAGEETQYF TGTGCCAGCAGTTACGTAGTGGCAGGGGAAGAGACCCAGTACTTC
TRBJ1-1 . TRBD1 TRBV5-1 CASSTGQGGDTEAFF TGCGCCAGCAGCACTGGACAGGGCGGCGACACTGAAGCTTTCTTT
TRBJ2-7 few TRBD2 TRBV6-5 CASSYDTSGSYEQYF TGTGCCAGCAGTTACGATACTAGCGGGAGCTACGAGCAGTACTTC
TRBJ1-1 many TRBD1 TRBV6-6 CASLIRGIDTEAFF TGTGCCAGTCTGATCAGGGGGATCGACACTGAAGCTTTCTTT
TRBJ2-1 . . TRBV11-2 CASSPIRRGAGNEQFF TGTGCCAGCAGCCCGATTAGACGGGGGGCGGGAAATGAGCAGTTCTTC
TRBJ1-1 few TRBD1 TRBV3-1 CASSHTGGTEAFF TGTGCCAGCAGCCATACAGGGGGCACTGAAGCTTTCTTT
TRBJ2-7 many . TRBV30 CAWSLTSEQYF TGTGCCTGGAGTTTGACTAGCGAGCAGTACTTC
TRBJ2-3 many . TRBV6-1 CASRENTQYF TGTGCCAGCAGGGAAAATACGCAGTATTTT
TRBJ2-1 many . TRBV14 CASSQRQGRTGWFF TGTGCCAGCAGCCAAAGGCAGGGGAGGACCGGTTGGTTCTTC
TRBJ2-1 many . TRBV12-3/TRBV12-4 CASSTLRGNEQFF TGTGCCAGCAGTACCCTACGGGGCAATGAGCAGTTCTTC
TRBJ2-6 many . TRBV3-1 CASSQEGAGANVLTF TGTGCCAGCAGCCAAGAAGGGGCCGGGGCCAACGTCCTGACTTTC
TRBJ2-5 many TRBD2 TRBV20-1 CSAVGTNQETQYF TGCAGTGCCGTCGGGACTAACCAAGAGACCCAGTACTTC
TRBJ2-5 . . TRBV9 CASSVDEGQETQYF TGTGCCAGCAGCGTAGATGAGGGACAAGAGACCCAGTACTTC
TRBJ2-3 few . TRBV7-9 CASVGYTDTQYF TGTGCCAGCGTCGGGTACACAGATACGCAGTATTTT
TRBJ2-7 few . TRBV28 CASSYGPSYEQYF TGTGCCAGCAGTTACGGACCTTCCTACGAGCAGTACTTC
TRBJ2-1 few . TRBV3-1 CASSQTSITYSNEQFF TGTGCCAGCAGCCAAACCTCCATCACGTACAGCAATGAGCAGTTCTTC
TRBJ2-3 . . TRBV11-2 CASRTTATDTQYF TGTGCCAGCAGAACGACCGCTACAGATACGCAGTATTTT
TRBJ2-3 few . TRBV29-1 CSVQGRTDTQYF TGCAGCGTTCAGGGAAGGACAGATACGCAGTATTTT
TRBJ2-3 few . TRBV7-2 CASSWDFDTDTQYF TGTGCCAGCAGCTGGGACTTCGACACAGATACGCAGTATTTT
TRBJ2-4 . . TRBV3-1 CASSQEEGLVAKNIQYF TGTGCCAGCAGCCAAGAGGAGGGACTTGTAGCCAAAAACATTCAGTACTTC
TRBJ2-1 medium-sized . TRBV27 CASSQDGGSYNEQFF TGTGCCAGCAGTCAAGACGGGGGTTCCTACAATGAGCAGTTCTTC
TRBJ1-1 few . TRBV6-1 CASSEWKEAFF TGTGCCAGCAGTGAATGGAAGGAAGCTTTCTTT
TRBJ2-1 . TRBD2 TRBV7-3 CASSLRTSGDNEQFF TGTGCCAGCAGCTTAAGGACTAGCGGAGACAATGAGCAGTTCTTC
TRBJ2-7 few . TRBV11-2 CATRSYRGLRTSYEQYF TGTGCCACCAGATCATACAGGGGACTTAGAACTTCCTACGAGCAGTACTTC
TRBJ2-1 . . TRBV5-1 CASSLSAATYNEQFF TGCGCCAGCAGCTTGTCGGCGGCCACTTACAATGAGCAGTTCTTC